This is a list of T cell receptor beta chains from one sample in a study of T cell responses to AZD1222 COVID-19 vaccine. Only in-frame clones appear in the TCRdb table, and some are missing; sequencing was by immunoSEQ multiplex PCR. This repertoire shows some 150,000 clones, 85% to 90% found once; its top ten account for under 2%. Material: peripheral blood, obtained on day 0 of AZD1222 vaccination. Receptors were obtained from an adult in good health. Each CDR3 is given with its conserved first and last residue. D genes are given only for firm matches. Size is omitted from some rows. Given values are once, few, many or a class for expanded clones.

cdr3_aa: CASSSGRVRDNSPLHF; cdr3_nt: TGTGCCAGCAGTTCCGGACGGGTTCGGGACAATTCACCCCTCCACTTT; v_call: TRBV27; j_call: TRBJ1-6; d_call: .; clone_size: few
cdr3_aa: CASSYEWTSTNEQYF; cdr3_nt: TGTGCCAGCAGTTACGAGTGGACATCAACGAACGAGCAGTACTTC; v_call: TRBV6-2/TRBV6-3; j_call: TRBJ2-7; d_call: .; clone_size: .
cdr3_aa: CASSIAGTGKDTQYF; cdr3_nt: TGTGCCAGTAGTATCGCCGGGACAGGGAAGGATACGCAGTATTTT; v_call: TRBV19; j_call: TRBJ2-3; d_call: TRBD1; clone_size: .
cdr3_aa: CATSIGRDYEQYF; cdr3_nt: TGTGCCACCAGCATTGGACGGGATTACGAGCAGTACTTC; v_call: TRBV15; j_call: TRBJ2-7; d_call: .; clone_size: .
cdr3_aa: CASSMPTGGNSPLHF; cdr3_nt: TGTGCCAGCAGTATGCCGACAGGGGGGAATTCACCCCTCCACTTT; v_call: TRBV28; j_call: TRBJ1-6; d_call: TRBD1; clone_size: .
cdr3_aa: CASRGTGRNQPQHF; cdr3_nt: TGTGCCAGCAGAGGGACAGGGCGAAATCAGCCCCAGCATTTT; v_call: TRBV2; j_call: TRBJ1-5; d_call: TRBD1; clone_size: .
cdr3_aa: CASSIPGGEETQYF; cdr3_nt: TGTGCCAGTAGTATTCCAGGGGGGGAAGAGACCCAGTACTTC; v_call: TRBV19; j_call: TRBJ2-5; d_call: .; clone_size: .
cdr3_aa: CASSTLGQGTSGANVLTF; cdr3_nt: TGTGCCAGTAGTACTCTAGGACAGGGGACGTCTGGGGCCAACGTCCTGACTTTC; v_call: TRBV19; j_call: TRBJ2-6; d_call: TRBD1; clone_size: .
cdr3_aa: CATKTQRPSSGNTIYF; cdr3_nt: TGTGCCACAAAGACTCAGAGGCCCTCCTCTGGAAACACCATATATTTT; v_call: TRBV24-1; j_call: TRBJ1-3; d_call: .; clone_size: .
cdr3_aa: CASTTEGHDTEAFF; cdr3_nt: TGTGCCAGCACAACGGAGGGGCATGACACTGAAGCTTTCTTT; v_call: TRBV2; j_call: TRBJ1-1; d_call: .; clone_size: .
cdr3_aa: CASGPGQGAAEQYF; cdr3_nt: TGTGCCAGCGGTCCGGGACAGGGGGCGGCCGAGCAGTACTTC; v_call: TRBV11-3; j_call: TRBJ2-7; d_call: TRBD1; clone_size: .
cdr3_aa: CAITREALNEQFF; cdr3_nt: TGTGCCATCACGAGGGAGGCGCTCAATGAGCAGTTCTTC; v_call: TRBV10-3; j_call: TRBJ2-1; d_call: .; clone_size: .
cdr3_aa: CASTPTGRGYNEQFF; cdr3_nt: TGTGCCAGCACCCCGACAGGGCGGGGATACAATGAGCAGTTCTTC; v_call: TRBV6-2/TRBV6-3; j_call: TRBJ2-1; d_call: .; clone_size: few
cdr3_aa: CSVISPGNTEAFF; cdr3_nt: TGCAGCGTTATTAGTCCGGGGAACACTGAAGCTTTCTTT; v_call: TRBV29-1; j_call: TRBJ1-1; d_call: .; clone_size: .
cdr3_aa: CASLQVNNEKLFF; cdr3_nt: TGTGCCAGCTTACAGGTCAATAATGAAAAACTGTTTTTT; v_call: TRBV28; j_call: TRBJ1-4; d_call: .; clone_size: .
cdr3_aa: CASSLEGGSADTQYF; cdr3_nt: TGTGCCAGCAGCTTGGAGGGCGGGAGTGCCGATACGCAGTATTTT; v_call: TRBV5-4; j_call: TRBJ2-3; d_call: TRBD2; clone_size: .
cdr3_aa: CASSPTSSPTDTQYF; cdr3_nt: TGTGCCAGCAGCCCCACTAGCAGCCCTACAGATACGCAGTATTTT; v_call: TRBV7-3; j_call: TRBJ2-3; d_call: .; clone_size: once
cdr3_aa: CAGGPSKVRNTIYF; cdr3_nt: TGTGCCGGGGGACCCTCTAAGGTCCGAAACACCATATATTTT; v_call: TRBV30; j_call: TRBJ1-3; d_call: .; clone_size: .
cdr3_aa: CAISALGVGETQYF; cdr3_nt: TGTGCCATCAGTGCCTTGGGAGTTGGGGAGACCCAGTACTTC; v_call: TRBV10-3; j_call: TRBJ2-5; d_call: .; clone_size: once
cdr3_aa: CASSIQGFYGYTF; cdr3_nt: TGTGCCAGTAGTATTCAGGGGTTCTATGGCTACACCTTC; v_call: TRBV19; j_call: TRBJ1-2; d_call: .; clone_size: .
cdr3_aa: CASSYSSESYGYTF; cdr3_nt: TGTGCCAGCAGTTACTCAAGTGAGAGCTATGGCTACACCTTC; v_call: TRBV6-5; j_call: TRBJ1-2; d_call: .; clone_size: .
cdr3_aa: CASRYLQEAFF; cdr3_nt: TGTGCCAGCAGGTACCTCCAGGAAGCTTTCTTT; v_call: TRBV27; j_call: TRBJ1-1; d_call: .; clone_size: once
cdr3_aa: CASSYASVNYEQYF; cdr3_nt: TGTGCCAGCAGTTACGCTAGCGTCAACTACGAGCAGTACTTC; v_call: TRBV6-2/TRBV6-3; j_call: TRBJ2-7; d_call: .; clone_size: once
cdr3_aa: CASSDRTGQNQPQHF; cdr3_nt: TGTGCCAGCAGTGACAGGACAGGGCAAAACCAGCCCCAGCATTTT; v_call: TRBV25-1; j_call: TRBJ1-5; d_call: TRBD1; clone_size: once
cdr3_aa: CASRGGVVPGGYTF; cdr3_nt: TGTGCCAGCAGGGGGGGTGTCGTGCCCGGAGGCTACACCTTC; v_call: TRBV6-5; j_call: TRBJ1-2; d_call: .; clone_size: .
cdr3_aa: CASRTGTDYGYTF; cdr3_nt: TGTGCCAGCAGAACCGGGACAGATTATGGCTACACCTTC; v_call: TRBV6-6; j_call: TRBJ1-2; d_call: TRBD1; clone_size: .
cdr3_aa: CASSLGGPQETQYF; cdr3_nt: TGTGCCAGCAGTTTAGGTGGGCCCCAAGAGACCCAGTACTTC; v_call: TRBV28; j_call: TRBJ2-5; d_call: .; clone_size: .
cdr3_aa: CASSPHRDSSNQPQHF; cdr3_nt: TGTGCCAGTAGTCCGCACCGGGACAGCAGCAATCAGCCCCAGCATTTT; v_call: TRBV19; j_call: TRBJ1-5; d_call: TRBD1; clone_size: .
cdr3_aa: CASSSNLGGGTDTQYF; cdr3_nt: TGTGCCAGCAGCTCTAACCTAGGGGGCGGAACAGATACGCAGTATTTT; v_call: TRBV7-7; j_call: TRBJ2-3; d_call: TRBD1; clone_size: .
cdr3_aa: CASSLRRGLAGASSYNEQFF; cdr3_nt: TGTGCCAGCAGCTTAAGAAGGGGACTAGCGGGGGCTAGCTCCTACAATGAGCAGTTCTTC; v_call: TRBV7-8; j_call: TRBJ2-1; d_call: TRBD2; clone_size: .
cdr3_aa: CASSQSGGNQPQHF; cdr3_nt: TGTGCCAGTAGTCAATCGGGGGGCAATCAGCCCCAGCATTTT; v_call: TRBV19; j_call: TRBJ1-5; d_call: .; clone_size: once
cdr3_aa: CASNPGGTANTEAFF; cdr3_nt: TGTGCCAGCAACCCGGGGGGGACGGCTAACACTGAAGCTTTCTTT; v_call: TRBV28; j_call: TRBJ1-1; d_call: .; clone_size: .
cdr3_aa: CASSLGGATNEKLFF; cdr3_nt: TGTGCCAGCAGTTTGGGCGGGGCAACTAATGAAAAACTGTTTTTT; v_call: TRBV28; j_call: TRBJ1-4; d_call: .; clone_size: .
cdr3_aa: CASSRTGEVSQTQYF; cdr3_nt: TGTGCCAGTAGTAGGACAGGGGAGGTTAGTCAGACCCAGTACTTC; v_call: TRBV19; j_call: TRBJ2-5; d_call: TRBD1; clone_size: .
cdr3_aa: CASNRDGQVNSPLHF; cdr3_nt: TGTGCCAGCAACCGGGACGGACAGGTCAATTCACCCCTCCACTTT; v_call: TRBV9; j_call: TRBJ1-6; d_call: TRBD1; clone_size: few
cdr3_aa: CASSQDYGYTF; cdr3_nt: TGTGCCAGCAGCCAAGACTATGGCTACACCTTC; v_call: TRBV3-1/TRBV3-2; j_call: TRBJ1-2; d_call: .; clone_size: .
cdr3_aa: CASTGEITHTEAFF; cdr3_nt: TGTGCCAGTACAGGGGAAATAACTCACACTGAAGCTTTCTTT; v_call: TRBV28; j_call: TRBJ1-1; d_call: TRBD1; clone_size: .
cdr3_aa: CATSREGTGNYEQYF; cdr3_nt: TGTGCCACCAGCAGAGAAGGGACAGGGAACTACGAGCAGTACTTC; v_call: TRBV15; j_call: TRBJ2-7; d_call: TRBD1; clone_size: .
cdr3_aa: CASSAGTSGRTDTQYF; cdr3_nt: TGCGCCAGCAGCGCCGGGACTAGCGGACGCACAGATACGCAGTATTTT; v_call: TRBV5-1; j_call: TRBJ2-3; d_call: TRBD2; clone_size: .
cdr3_aa: CASSQDREGRAGELFF; cdr3_nt: TGCGCCAGCAGCCAAGACAGGGAGGGTCGTGCCGGGGAGCTGTTTTTT; v_call: TRBV4-1; j_call: TRBJ2-2; d_call: TRBD2; clone_size: .
cdr3_aa: CAWYTGSSGNTIYF; cdr3_nt: TGTGCCTGGTATACCGGAAGCTCTGGAAACACCATATATTTT; v_call: TRBV30; j_call: TRBJ1-3; d_call: .; clone_size: .